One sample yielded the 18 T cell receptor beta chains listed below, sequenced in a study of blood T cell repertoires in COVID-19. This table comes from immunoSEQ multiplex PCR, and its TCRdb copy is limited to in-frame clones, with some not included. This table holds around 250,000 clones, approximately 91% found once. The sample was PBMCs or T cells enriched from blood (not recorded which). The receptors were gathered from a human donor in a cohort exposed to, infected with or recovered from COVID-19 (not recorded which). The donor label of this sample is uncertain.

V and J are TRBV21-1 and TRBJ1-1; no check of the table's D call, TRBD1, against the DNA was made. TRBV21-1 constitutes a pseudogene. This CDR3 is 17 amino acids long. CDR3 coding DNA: TGTGCCAGCAGGAGGCCGAATAACAGGGCTGCGAACACTGAAGCTTTCTTT. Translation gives CASRRPNNRAANTEAFF.

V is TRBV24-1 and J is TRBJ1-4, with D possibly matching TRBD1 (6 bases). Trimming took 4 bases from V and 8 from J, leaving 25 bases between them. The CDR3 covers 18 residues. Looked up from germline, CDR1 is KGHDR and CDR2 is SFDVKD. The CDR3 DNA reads TGTGCCACCAGTGACCAGCGGTGGGGGCCCGACATGAGAGAAAAACTGTTTTTT. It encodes CATSDQRWGPDMREKLFF.

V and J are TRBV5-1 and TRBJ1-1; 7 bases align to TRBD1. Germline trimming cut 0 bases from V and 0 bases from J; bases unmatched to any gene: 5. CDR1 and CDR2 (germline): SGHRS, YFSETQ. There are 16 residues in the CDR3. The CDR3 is CASSLGDRAMNTEAFF. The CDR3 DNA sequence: TGCGCCAGCAGCTTGGGTGACAGGGCAATGAACACTGAAGCTTTCTTT.

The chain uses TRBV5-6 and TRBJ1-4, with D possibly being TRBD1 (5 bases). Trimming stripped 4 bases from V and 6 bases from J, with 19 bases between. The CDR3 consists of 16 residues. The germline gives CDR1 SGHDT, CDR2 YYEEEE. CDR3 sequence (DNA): TGTGCCAGCAGCCTTATCGGCGGGGACGGTGATGAAAAACTGTTTTTT. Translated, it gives CASSLIGGDGDEKLFF.

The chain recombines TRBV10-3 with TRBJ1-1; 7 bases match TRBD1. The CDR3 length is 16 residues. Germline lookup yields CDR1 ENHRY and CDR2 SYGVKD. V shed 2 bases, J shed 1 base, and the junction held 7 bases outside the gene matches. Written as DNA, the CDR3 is TGTGCCATCAGTGAGGGAAAGGGACAGTGGAACACTGAAGCTTTCTTT. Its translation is CAISEGKGQWNTEAFF.

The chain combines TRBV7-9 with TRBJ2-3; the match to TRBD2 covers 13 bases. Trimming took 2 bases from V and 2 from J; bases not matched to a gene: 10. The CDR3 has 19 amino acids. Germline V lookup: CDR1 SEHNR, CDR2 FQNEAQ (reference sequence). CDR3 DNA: TGTGCCAGCAGCTTATGGCTGACTAGCGGGGGGACTTACACAGATACGCAGTATTTT. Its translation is CASSLWLTSGGTYTDTQYF.

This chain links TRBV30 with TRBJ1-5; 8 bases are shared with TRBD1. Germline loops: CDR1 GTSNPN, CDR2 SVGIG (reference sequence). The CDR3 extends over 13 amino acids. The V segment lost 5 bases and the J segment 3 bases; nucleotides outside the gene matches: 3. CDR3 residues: CAWADRDNQPQHF. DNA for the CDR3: TGTGCCTGGGCGGACAGGGACAATCAGCCCCAGCATTTT.

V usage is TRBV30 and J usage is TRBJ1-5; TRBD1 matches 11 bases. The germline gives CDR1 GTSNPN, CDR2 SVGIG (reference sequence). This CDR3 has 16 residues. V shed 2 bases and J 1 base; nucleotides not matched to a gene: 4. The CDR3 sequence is CAWSRGQGESNQPQHF. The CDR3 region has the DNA TGTGCCTGGAGTCGGGGACAGGGGGAAAGCAATCAGCCCCAGCATTTT.

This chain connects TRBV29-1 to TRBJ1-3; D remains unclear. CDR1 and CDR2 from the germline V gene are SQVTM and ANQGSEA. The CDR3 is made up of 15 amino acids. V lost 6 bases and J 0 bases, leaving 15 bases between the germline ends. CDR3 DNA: TGCAGCGTCGAGGACGGGAAGAGCTCTGGAAACACCATATATTTT. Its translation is CSVEDGKSSGNTIYF.

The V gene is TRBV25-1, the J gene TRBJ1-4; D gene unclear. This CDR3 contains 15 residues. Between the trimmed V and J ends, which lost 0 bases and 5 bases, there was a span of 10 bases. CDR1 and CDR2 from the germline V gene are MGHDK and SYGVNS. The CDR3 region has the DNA TGTGCCAGCAGTGAATATGGCCAGTCCAATGAAAAACTGTTTTTT. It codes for CASSEYGQSNEKLFF.

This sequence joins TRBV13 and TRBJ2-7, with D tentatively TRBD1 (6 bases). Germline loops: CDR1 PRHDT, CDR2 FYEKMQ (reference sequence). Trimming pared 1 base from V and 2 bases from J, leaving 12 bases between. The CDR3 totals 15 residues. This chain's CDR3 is CASSLVQGGAYEQYF. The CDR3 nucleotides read TGTGCCAGCAGCTTAGTACAGGGTGGGGCCTACGAGCAGTACTTC.

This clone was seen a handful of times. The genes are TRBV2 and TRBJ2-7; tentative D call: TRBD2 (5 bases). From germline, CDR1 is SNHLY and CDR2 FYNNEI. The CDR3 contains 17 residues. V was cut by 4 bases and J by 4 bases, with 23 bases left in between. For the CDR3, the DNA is TGTGCCAGCAGTGCCATTATCCCCGGGATCAGATATTACGAGCAGTACTTC. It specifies CASSAIIPGIRYYEQYF.

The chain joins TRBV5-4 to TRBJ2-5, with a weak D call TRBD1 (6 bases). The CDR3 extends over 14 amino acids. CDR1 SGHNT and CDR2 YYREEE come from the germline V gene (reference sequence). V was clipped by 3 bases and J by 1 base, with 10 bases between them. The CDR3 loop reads CASSSGDRQETQYF. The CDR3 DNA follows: TGTGCCAGCAGCTCAGGGGACCGCCAAGAGACCCAGTACTTC.

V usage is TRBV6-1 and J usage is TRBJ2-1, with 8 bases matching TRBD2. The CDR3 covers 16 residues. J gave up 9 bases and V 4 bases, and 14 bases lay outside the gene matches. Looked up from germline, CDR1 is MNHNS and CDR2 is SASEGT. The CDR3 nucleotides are TGTGCCAGCAGTGGCCTCGGGGGGGCAGGGCTTAGTGAGCAGTTCTTC. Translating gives CASSGLGGAGLSEQFF.

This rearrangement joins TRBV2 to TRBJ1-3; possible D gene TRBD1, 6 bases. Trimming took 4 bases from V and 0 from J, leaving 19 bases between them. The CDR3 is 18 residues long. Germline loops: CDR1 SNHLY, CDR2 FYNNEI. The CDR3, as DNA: TGTGCCAGCAGTGTGGGGGCTTACAGGGAGAGCTCTGGAAACACCATATATTTT. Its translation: CASSVGAYRESSGNTIYF.

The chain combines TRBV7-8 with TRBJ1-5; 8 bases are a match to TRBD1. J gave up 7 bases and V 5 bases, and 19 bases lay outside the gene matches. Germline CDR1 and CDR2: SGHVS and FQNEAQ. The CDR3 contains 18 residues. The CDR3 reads CASSAKRDRPVLWQPQHF. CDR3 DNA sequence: TGTGCCAGCAGCGCCAAAAGGGACAGGCCGGTCCTTTGGCAGCCCCAGCATTTT.

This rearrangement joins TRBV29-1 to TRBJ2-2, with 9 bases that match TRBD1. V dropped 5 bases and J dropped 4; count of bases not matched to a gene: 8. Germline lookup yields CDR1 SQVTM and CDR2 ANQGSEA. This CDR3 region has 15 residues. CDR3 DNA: TGCAGCGTTCCCGGGACAGGGTATCGCACCGGGGAGCTGTTTTTT. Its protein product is CSVPGTGYRTGELFF.

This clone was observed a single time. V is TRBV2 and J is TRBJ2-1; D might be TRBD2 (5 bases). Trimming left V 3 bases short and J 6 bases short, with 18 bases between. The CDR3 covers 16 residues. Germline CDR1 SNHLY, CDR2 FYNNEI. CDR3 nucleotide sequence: TGTGCCAGCAGTGAGTCGGGATTAGGGTTTGGCAATGAGCAGTTCTTC. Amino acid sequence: CASSESGLGFGNEQFF.